The 16 T cell receptor beta chains in this list originate from one sample, sequenced in a study of OX40 agonist ivuxolimab in advanced cancers. Library generation was performed with the immunoSEQ multiplex PCR assay. TCRdb's version of the immuneACCESS table is confined to in-frame rearrangements and falls short of the full clone set. An unresolved V gene accounts for under half of the shortfall where checked; the remainder is of unknown origin. The sample records 55,000 to 65,000 clones, roughly nine tenths of which are singletons. The top ten hold around 15% of the sample. The sequencing used CD4+ or CD8+ T cells sorted from blood, collected in a trial of the OX40 agonist ivuxolimab. The receptors here all came from an adult with an advanced solid tumor such as melanoma, head and neck, liver or kidney cancer.

This clone is a singleton in its sample. The chain recombines TRBV19 with TRBJ1-5; D call uncertain. Trimming shortened V by 0 bases and J by 6 bases, and 3 bases separated the two germline ends. The CDR3 sequence is 12 residues long. Germline CDR1 reads LNHDA; CDR2 reads SQIVND (reference sequence). CDR3 amino acids: CASSIEGQPQHF. CDR3 DNA: TGTGCCAGTAGTATAGAGGGTCAGCCCCAGCATTTT.

The chain carries TRBV9 and TRBJ2-2; tentative D call: TRBD1 (6 bases). Trimming removed 0 bases from V and 9 bases from J, with 18 bases in between. The germline V gene encodes CDR1 SGDLS and CDR2 YYNGEE. The CDR3 sequence is 16 residues long. CDR3 amino acids: CASSVAPEQGPRELFF. CDR3 bases: TGTGCCAGCAGCGTAGCCCCCGAACAGGGCCCCCGGGAGCTGTTTTTT.

The rearrangement joins TRBV28 to TRBJ2-3; D may be TRBD2 (7 bases). From germline, CDR1 is MDHEN and CDR2 SYDVKM. The CDR3 runs to 15 residues. Deletions cut 5 bases from V and 3 bases from J, with 15 bases between. The chain's CDR3 is CASSPPGGLTDTQYF. CDR3 sequence (DNA): TGTGCCAGCAGTCCCCCCGGGGGGCTGACAGATACGCAGTATTTT. Using reference TRBV28 and TRBJ2-3 for the parts outside the CDR3, the full variable domain is DVKVTQSSRYLVKRTGEKVFLECVQDMDHENMFWYRQDPGLGLRLIYFSYDVKMKEKGDIPEGYSVSREKKERFSLILESASTNQTSMYLCASSPPGGLTDTQYFGPGTRLTVL.

This chain links TRBV5-1 with TRBJ2-3, with TRBD1 as a possible D gene (6 bases). Germline lookup yields CDR1 SGHRS and CDR2 YFSETQ. V was shortened by 2 bases and J by 3 bases, with 7 bases between the two germline ends. There are 13 residues in the CDR3. Here the CDR3 DNA reads TGCGCCAGCAGCTTACAGGGAACAGATACGCAGTATTTT. Translation: CASSLQGTDTQYF.

DNA of the CDR3: TGTGCCAGCAGCGTAAGAACTAGCGGGGGTACAGATACGCAGTATTTT. Translation: CASSVRTSGGTDTQYF. The chain is built from TRBV9 and TRBJ2-3; the match to TRBD2 covers 11 bases. This CDR3 is built from 16 residues. The germline gives CDR1 SGDLS, CDR2 YYNGEE. The V and J ends lost 1 base and 3 bases, in that order; junction bases with no gene match: 4. The variable domain in full, completed from reference TRBV9 and TRBJ2-3, reads DSGVTQTPKHLITATGQRVTLRCSPRSGDLSVYWYQQSLDQGLQFLIQYYNGEERAKGNILERFSAQQFPDLHSELNLSSLELGDSALYFCASSVRTSGGTDTQYFGPGTRLTVL.

The chain couples TRBV11-2 to TRBJ1-5, with D hard to call. Trimming cost V 5 bases and J 3 bases, with 11 bases left between them. Germline V gene sequence: CDR1 SGHAT, CDR2 FQNNGV. The CDR3 totals 14 residues. The CDR3 loop reads CASSPGLNNQPQHF. DNA for the CDR3: TGTGCCAGCAGCCCCGGACTCAACAATCAGCCCCAGCATTTT.

CDR3 bases: TGTGCCAGCAGCTCCGTAGCGGGAGAAACAGATACGCAGTATTTT. It is translated as CASSSVAGETDTQYF. The chain couples TRBV7-2 to TRBJ2-3; 9 bases fit TRBD2. The CDR3 extends over 15 amino acids. Germline trimming cut 4 bases from V and 3 bases from J; bases unmatched to any gene: 5. From germline, CDR1 is SGHTA and CDR2 FQGNSA.

The chain carries TRBV7-2 and TRBJ2-3; the D is unclear. With 2 bases removed from V and 4 bases from J, the gap between germline ends came to 16 bases. This CDR3 has 16 residues. Germline CDR1 SGHTA, CDR2 FQGNSA. The CDR3, as DNA: TGTGCCAGCAGCTTAAGAGCAAGGGCCAGCGCAGATACGCAGTATTTT. Protein: CASSLRARASADTQYF.

This clone occurred once. This chain joins TRBV9 and TRBJ2-3, with 11 bases identical to TRBD2. The CDR3 is 15 amino acids. Germline-derived CDR1 and CDR2 are SGDLS and YYNGEE. The V gene end was trimmed by 2 bases and the J gene end by 6 bases; junction bases not matched to a gene: 5. The chain's CDR3 is CASSVPLAGVDTQYF. In DNA, the CDR3 is TGTGCCAGCAGCGTCCCACTAGCGGGAGTCGATACGCAGTATTTT.

The chain joins TRBV27 to TRBJ2-1; D might be TRBD2 (7 bases). The CDR3 is made up of 17 amino acids. V was pared by 7 bases and J by 9 bases, with 28 bases between. Germline V gene lookup returns CDR1 MNHEY and CDR2 SMNVEV (reference sequence). CDR3 DNA: TGTGCCAGCATCAACCGGGGGGCCGTCCTTATGGGGAGTGAGCAGTTCTTC. It specifies CASINRGAVLMGSEQFF.

V usage is TRBV20-1 and J usage is TRBJ2-3; tentative D call: TRBD2 (5 bases). V lost 8 bases and J 6 bases, leaving 12 bases between the germline ends. CDR1 and CDR2 (germline): DFQATT, SNEGSKA (reference sequence). This CDR3 spans 11 amino acids. CDR3 in DNA: TGCAGTTCCGAGGGCCCGGATACGCAGTATTTT. The encoded protein is CSSEGPDTQYF.

The chain is built from TRBV6-6 and TRBJ2-1; D uncertain. Germline V lookup: CDR1 MNHNY, CDR2 SVGAGI (reference sequence). Trimming removed 0 bases at V and 8 bases at J, with 2 bases between. The CDR3 consists of 11 residues. The CDR3 nucleotides read TGTGCCAGCAGTTACTCCGATGAGCAGTTCTTC. Translation gives CASSYSDEQFF.

V gene TRBV4-3 combines with J gene TRBJ2-7, with D uncertain. V lost 3 bases and J 4 bases, leaving 4 bases between the germline ends. The CDR3 is made up of 11 amino acids. Germline V gives CDR1 LGHNA, CDR2 YSLEER. The CDR3 reads CASSQSYEQYF. DNA for the CDR3: TGCGCCAGCAGCCAGAGTTACGAGCAGTACTTC.

This clone was picked up one time. The chain combines TRBV18 with TRBJ1-1; tentatively, D is TRBD1 (5 bases). This CDR3 has 15 residues. Germline CDR1 reads KGHSH; CDR2 reads LQKENI. V was pared by 2 bases and J by 1 base, with 11 bases between. CDR3 DNA: TGTGCCAGCTCACCAGTTGGACACTCGAACACTGAAGCTTTCTTT. The encoded protein is CASSPVGHSNTEAFF.

The chain uses TRBV19 and TRBJ2-7, with a tentative D call TRBD1 (5 bases). The CDR3 contains 15 residues. The V and J ends lost 4 bases and 0 bases respectively, with 13 bases between them. The germline gives CDR1 LNHDA, CDR2 SQIVND (reference sequence). CDR3 sequence: CASSTRTRGSYEQYF. The CDR3, as DNA: TGTGCCAGTAGTACCAGGACAAGGGGCTCCTACGAGCAGTACTTC.

The chain has TRBV28 and TRBJ1-1; a weak D match, TRBD1 (5 bases). Germline loops: CDR1 MDHEN, CDR2 SYDVKM. V lost 3 bases, J lost 1 base, and 9 bases lay in between. The length of the CDR3 is 14 residues. The CDR3 sequence is CASSFGGRNTEAFF. The CDR3 DNA reads as TGTGCCAGCAGTTTCGGGGGTAGGAACACTGAAGCTTTCTTT.